Included here is one TCR beta chain sequence, with context. These data originate in a study of shared clonotypes between healthy human individuals. The CDR3 consists of 13 residues. Germline assignment: CDR1 MNHNS and CDR2 SASEGT. The trim removed 6 bases at V and 7 bases at J, leaving 6 bases unmatched. The naive CD8 fraction comprised CD45RO-negative cells positively selected for CCR7 and excluded terminally differentiated effector memory CD45RA+ cells. Profiled with immunoSEQ multiplex PCR; TCRdb holds only in-frame clones, not every one. Among about 2.2 million clones listed, more than 85% were seen once.

This TCR was recovered from a man between 18 and 29 years old in good health. Some clones in this sample may be carry-over from other donors' samples. What was sequenced was naive CD8+ T cells from PBMCs. The chain recombines TRBV6-1 with TRBJ1-1, with TRBD1 matching 9 bases. The chain's CDR3 is CASSADRGSEAFF. CDR3 nucleotides: TGTGCCAGCAGCGCTGACAGGGGGAGTGAAGCTTTCTTT.